The 23 T cell receptor beta chains below all came from one sample that was sequenced in a study of blood T cell repertoires in COVID-19. Data came from immunoSEQ multiplex PCR; TCRdb stores just in-frame clones and leaves some out. The sample lists just under 45,000 clones; 85% to 90% were seen once. Specimen: peripheral blood. These receptors were taken from a man aged 35 to 55 with COVID-19, enrolled during active disease.

The chain combines TRBV5-5 with TRBJ1-2, with D perhaps TRBD1 (5 bases). Germline CDR1 reads SGHKS; CDR2 reads YYEKEE (reference sequence). This CDR3 is 14 amino acids long. Trimming took 10 bases from V and 2 from J, leaving 18 bases between them. This CDR3 reads CAAGGTGMNYGYTF. In nucleotides, the CDR3 is TGTGCCGCGGGGGGTACAGGCATGAACTATGGCTACACCTTC.

The chain uses TRBV2 and TRBJ1-1; 7 bases are a match to TRBD1. CDR3 size: 15 residues. CDR1 is SNHLY, CDR2 FYNNEI, per germline. V was clipped by 5 bases and J by 0 bases; unmatched bases: 6. The CDR3 spells CASSRPGQLNTEAFF. The CDR3 nucleotides read TGTGCCAGCAGTCGACCGGGACAGCTGAACACTGAAGCTTTCTTT.

The chain combines TRBV27 with TRBJ1-2; 7 positions match TRBD1. The CDR3 consists of 14 residues. J gave up 4 bases and V 5 bases, and 7 bases lay outside the gene matches. Germline CDR1 reads MNHEY; CDR2 reads SMNVEV (reference sequence). The CDR3 bases are TGTGCCAGCAGTCCCAATTACAGGGGCTATGGCTACACCTTC. Translated: CASSPNYRGYGYTF.

The genes are TRBV3-1 (or the pseudogene TRBV3-2) and TRBJ1-1; 9 positions agree with TRBD1. The CDR3 length is 15 residues. The trim removed 4 bases at V and 6 bases at J, leaving 9 bases unmatched. Germline V gene lookup returns CDR1 LGHDT and CDR2 YNNKEL (reference sequence). The CDR3 is CASSLRTGARSEAFF. The CDR3, as DNA: TGTGCCAGCAGCCTCCGGACAGGGGCTAGGTCTGAAGCTTTCTTT.

This chain uses TRBV29-1 with TRBJ2-2, with a possible D match to TRBD1 (6 bases). Germline CDR1 SQVTM, CDR2 ANQGSEA. V was pared by 4 bases and J by 5 bases, with 17 bases between. The CDR3 has 15 amino acids. CDR3 nucleotide sequence: TGCAGCGTTGTTCCAGCACAGGGCAAAACCGGGGAGCTGTTTTTT. Translated: CSVVPAQGKTGELFF.

The chain uses TRBV7-3 and TRBJ2-5; TRBD2 agrees at 8 bases. CDR3 size: 15 residues. V was pared by 4 bases and J by 2 bases, with 6 bases of the junction left unmatched. In germline, CDR1 is SGHTA, CDR2 FQGTGA. The CDR3 bases are TGTGCCAGCAGCTATCTCGGGGGGGATCAAGAGACCCAGTACTTC. Amino acid sequence: CASSYLGGDQETQYF.

This sequence joins TRBV9 and TRBJ2-5, with 9 bases that match TRBD2. With 5 bases clipped from V and 5 bases from J, the junction kept 10 bases outside the gene matches. Germline values: CDR1 SGDLS, CDR2 YYNGEE. This CDR3 comprises 15 residues. The CDR3 spells CASSLGTSLGETQYF. The CDR3 region has the DNA TGTGCCAGCAGTTTAGGGACTAGCCTCGGGGAGACCCAGTACTTC. The full variable domain, in which reference TRBV9 and TRBJ2-5 provide the parts outside the CDR3, is DSGVTQTPKHLITATGQRVTLRCSPRSGDLSVYWYQQSLDQGLQFLIQYYNGEERAKGNILERFSAQQFPDLHSELNLSSLELGDSALYFCASSLGTSLGETQYFGPGTRLLVL.

The chain couples TRBV5-1 to TRBJ2-1; 7 positions match TRBD2. CDR1 and CDR2 from the germline V gene are SGHRS and YFSETQ. V lost 3 bases to trimming and J lost 4 bases; unmatched junction nucleotides: 7. The length of the CDR3 is 15 residues. The CDR3 here is CASSSRGEGYNEQFF. The CDR3 nucleotides are TGCGCCAGCAGCTCCCGGGGGGAGGGTTACAATGAGCAGTTCTTC.

This chain joins TRBV5-6 and TRBJ1-6, with 7 bases that match TRBD1. The J segment lost 6 bases and the V segment lost 0 bases, leaving 3 bases of the junction unmatched. The CDR3 loop spans 15 amino acids. Germline V gives CDR1 SGHDT, CDR2 YYEEEE. The CDR3 reads CASSLEGAPNSPLHF. CDR3 DNA sequence: TGTGCCAGCAGCTTGGAGGGGGCTCCTAATTCACCCCTCCACTTT.

The V call is TRBV3-1 (or the pseudogene TRBV3-2), the J call TRBJ1-5; tentative D call: TRBD1 (6 bases). The CDR3 consists of 14 residues. Deletions cut 1 base from V and 2 bases from J, with 6 bases between. Looked up from germline, CDR1 is LGHDT and CDR2 is YNNKEL (reference sequence). CDR3 protein: CASSQGQGNQPQHF. In DNA form, the CDR3 reads TGTGCCAGCAGCCAAGGACAGGGCAATCAGCCCCAGCATTTT.

This clone was counted a single time. This chain links TRBV30 with TRBJ2-7; D gene uncertain. Germline V gene sequence: CDR1 GTSNPN, CDR2 SVGIG (reference sequence). This CDR3 is 13 amino acids long. V was pared by 2 bases and J by 9 bases, with 17 bases between. Here the CDR3 reads CAWSSTPNSGQYF. The CDR3 DNA is TGTGCCTGGAGTTCTACCCCCAATTCCGGGCAGTACTTC.

This clone was detected a few times. The genes are TRBV15 and TRBJ1-4; maybe TRBD1 (6 bases). The CDR3 length is 14 residues. Trimming removed 1 base from V and 8 bases from J, with 11 bases in between. From germline, CDR1 is LNHNV and CDR2 YYDKDF (reference sequence). The CDR3 DNA is TGTGCCACCAGCAGAGGGACAGTCATGGAAAAACTGTTTTTT. Amino acids: CATSRGTVMEKLFF.

The chain joins TRBV24-1 to TRBJ2-3, with D perhaps matching TRBD1 (6 bases). The V and J ends lost 0 bases and 3 bases respectively, with 9 bases between them. The CDR3 has 15 residues. The germline gives CDR1 KGHDR, CDR2 SFDVKD. For the CDR3, the DNA is TGTGCCACCAGTGATTTGAAGGGGGTAACAGATACGCAGTATTTT. It yields the protein CATSDLKGVTDTQYF.

This clone was detected only once. The V call is TRBV2, the J call TRBJ2-1; D may be TRBD1 (5 bases). V dropped 5 bases and J dropped 7 bases, with 12 bases sitting between them. The CDR3 has 13 amino acids. Germline CDR1 SNHLY, CDR2 FYNNEI. The CDR3 loop is CASSKGLGNEQFF. For the CDR3, the DNA is TGTGCCAGCAGTAAGGGGCTGGGGAATGAGCAGTTCTTC.

This clone was counted between two and nine times. The chain employs TRBV28 and TRBJ1-1; no firm D call. The length of the CDR3 is 16 residues. Trimming removed 3 bases at V and 1 base at J, with 15 bases between. CDR1 MDHEN and CDR2 SYDVKM come from the germline V gene. The CDR3 protein is CASSLVRRLRNTEAFF. As DNA, the CDR3 is TGTGCCAGCAGTTTGGTCAGGCGCTTGCGGAACACTGAAGCTTTCTTT.

This chain joins TRBV30 and TRBJ2-5, with TRBD2 matching over 8 bases. Germline CDR1 reads GTSNPN; CDR2 reads SVGIG (reference sequence). This CDR3 region has 12 residues. Trimming removed 5 bases from V and 6 bases from J; junction bases left unmatched: 5. CDR3 protein: CAWGAGGQTQYF. The CDR3 DNA follows: TGTGCCTGGGGGGCGGGAGGACAGACCCAGTACTTC.

The chain joins TRBV5-4 to TRBJ1-4; D unresolved. Looked up from germline, CDR1 is SGHNT and CDR2 is YYREEE (reference sequence). Trimming stripped 0 bases from V and 11 bases from J, with 11 bases between. The CDR3 consists of 13 residues. CDR3 loop: CASSLESSFKLFF. For the CDR3, the DNA is TGTGCCAGCAGCTTGGAATCCTCTTTTAAACTGTTTTTT.

CDR3: CASSQDLSPDTQYF. In DNA, the CDR3 is TGTGCCAGCAGCCAAGATCTTTCCCCAGATACGCAGTATTTT. The V and J genes are TRBV14 and TRBJ2-3; D is ambiguous. Trimming cost V 0 bases and J 4 bases, with 8 bases left between them. This CDR3 region has 14 residues. Germline V lookup: CDR1 SGHDN, CDR2 FVKESK.

The sample holds a few counts of this clone. An end of the junction does not agree with germline; a read error may underlie this. The chain is built from TRBV5-1 and TRBJ2-1; the match to TRBD2 covers 13 bases. The germline V gene has CDR1 SGHRS and CDR2 YFSETQ. The CDR3 totals 18 residues. The CDR3 region is CASSLGTGGTSGDNEQFF. In nucleotides, the CDR3 is TGCGCCAGCAGCTTGGGCACAGGGGGGACTAGCGGGGACAACGAGCAGTTCTTC.

The V gene is TRBV9, the J gene TRBJ1-1, with unresolved D. This CDR3 contains 14 residues. Trimming stripped 0 bases from V and 7 bases from J, with 13 bases between. Germline CDR1 and CDR2: SGDLS and YYNGEE. The CDR3 nucleotides read TGTGCCAGCAGCGTAGCTCCCCGAGAGGGTGAAGCTTTCTTT. It specifies CASSVAPREGEAFF.

This chain links TRBV12-5 with TRBJ2-2; TRBD1 matches at 11 bases. The CDR3 has 14 amino acids. The germline CDR1 and CDR2 sequences are LGHNT and FRNRAP. The V segment lost 6 bases and the J segment 4 bases; nucleotides outside the gene matches: 1. The CDR3 loop reads CASGGQGATGELFF. Here the CDR3 DNA reads TGTGCTAGTGGCGGACAGGGGGCCACCGGGGAGCTGTTTTTT.

J is TRBJ2-1 and V is TRBV20-1; D unclear. Germline CDR1 reads DFQATT; CDR2 reads SNEGSKA (reference sequence). CDR3 length: 14 amino acids. The ends were cut back, 3 bases at V and 7 bases at J, with 16 bases in the middle. The CDR3 region has the DNA TGCAGTGCTAGTAACCCGGGTGCCTGGAATGAGCAGTTCTTC. Its translation: CSASNPGAWNEQFF.

This chain joins TRBV7-9 and TRBJ1-6; 7 bases fit TRBD1. J lost 5 bases, V lost 5 bases, and 0 bases had no gene match. Germline lookup yields CDR1 SEHNR and CDR2 FQNEAQ (reference sequence). CDR3 length equals 13 residues. The CDR3 protein is CASSGQDNSPLHF. The CDR3 DNA sequence: TGTGCCAGCAGCGGACAGGATAATTCACCCCTCCACTTT.